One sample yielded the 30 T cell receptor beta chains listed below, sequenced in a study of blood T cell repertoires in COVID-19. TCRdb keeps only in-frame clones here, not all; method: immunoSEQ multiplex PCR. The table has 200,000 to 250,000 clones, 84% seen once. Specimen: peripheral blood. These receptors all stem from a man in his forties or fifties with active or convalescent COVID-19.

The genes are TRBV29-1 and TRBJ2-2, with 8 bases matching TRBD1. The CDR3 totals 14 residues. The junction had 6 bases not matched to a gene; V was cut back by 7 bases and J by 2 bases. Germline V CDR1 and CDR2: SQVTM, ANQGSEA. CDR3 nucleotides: TGCAGCGCTCCGACAGGGGCAAACACCGGGGAGCTGTTTTTT. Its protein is CSAPTGANTGELFF.

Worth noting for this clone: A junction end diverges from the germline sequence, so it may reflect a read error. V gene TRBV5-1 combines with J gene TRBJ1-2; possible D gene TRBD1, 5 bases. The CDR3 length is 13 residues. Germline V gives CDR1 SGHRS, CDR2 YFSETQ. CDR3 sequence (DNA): TGCGCCAGCAGTTTGGATCTGCCAGGGGGCTACACCTTC. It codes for CASSLDLPGGYTF.

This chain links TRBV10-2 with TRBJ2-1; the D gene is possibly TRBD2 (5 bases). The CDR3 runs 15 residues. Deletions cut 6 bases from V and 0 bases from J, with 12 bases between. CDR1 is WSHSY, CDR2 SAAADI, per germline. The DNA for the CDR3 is TGCGCCAGCAGCGGACTGGCAATCTCCTACAATGAGCAGTTCTTC. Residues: CASSGLAISYNEQFF.

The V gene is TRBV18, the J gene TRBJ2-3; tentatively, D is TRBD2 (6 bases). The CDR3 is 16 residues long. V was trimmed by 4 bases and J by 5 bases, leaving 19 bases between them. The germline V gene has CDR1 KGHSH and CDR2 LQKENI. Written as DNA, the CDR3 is TGTGCCAGCTCACAAACCGGCCCGGGAGCCGGAGATACGCAGTATTTT. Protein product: CASSQTGPGAGDTQYF.

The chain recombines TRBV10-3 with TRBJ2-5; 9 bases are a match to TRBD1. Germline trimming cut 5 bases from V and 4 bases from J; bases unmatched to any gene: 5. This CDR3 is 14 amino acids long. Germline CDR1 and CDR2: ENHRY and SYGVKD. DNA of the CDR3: TGTGCCATCAGTAGACAGGGGGATCGAGAGACCCAGTACTTC. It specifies CAISRQGDRETQYF.

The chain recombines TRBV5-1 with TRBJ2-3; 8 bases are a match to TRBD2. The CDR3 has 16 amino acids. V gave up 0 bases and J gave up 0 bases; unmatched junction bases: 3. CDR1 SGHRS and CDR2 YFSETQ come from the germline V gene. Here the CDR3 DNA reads TGCGCCAGCAGCTTGGCGGGGGGGTATAGCACAGATACGCAGTATTTT. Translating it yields CASSLAGGYSTDTQYF. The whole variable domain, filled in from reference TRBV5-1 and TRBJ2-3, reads KAGVTQTPRYLIKTRGQQVTLSCSPISGHRSVSWYQQTPGQGLQFLFEYFSETQRNKGNFPGRFSGRQFSNSRSEMNVSTLELGDSALYLCASSLAGGYSTDTQYFGPGTRLTVL.

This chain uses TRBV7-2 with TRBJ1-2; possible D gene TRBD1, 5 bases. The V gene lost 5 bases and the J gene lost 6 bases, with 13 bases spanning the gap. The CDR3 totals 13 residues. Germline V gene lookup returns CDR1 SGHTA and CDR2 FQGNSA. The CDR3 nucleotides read TGTGCCAGCAGCCCCAGACAGTTAAATGGCTACACCTTC. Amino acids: CASSPRQLNGYTF.

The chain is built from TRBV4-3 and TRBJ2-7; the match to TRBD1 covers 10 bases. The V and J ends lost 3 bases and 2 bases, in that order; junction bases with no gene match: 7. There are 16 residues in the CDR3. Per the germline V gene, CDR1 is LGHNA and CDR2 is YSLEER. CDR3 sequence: CASSHRQGASPYEQYF. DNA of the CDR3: TGCGCCAGCAGCCACAGACAGGGGGCAAGCCCCTACGAGCAGTACTTC.

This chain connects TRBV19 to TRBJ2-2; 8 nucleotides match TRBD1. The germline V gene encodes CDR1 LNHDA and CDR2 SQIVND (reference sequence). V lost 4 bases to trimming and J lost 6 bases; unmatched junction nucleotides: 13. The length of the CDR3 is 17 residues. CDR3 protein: CASSTLRGTGPPGELFF. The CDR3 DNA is TGTGCCAGTAGTACATTAAGGGGGACAGGACCCCCCGGGGAGCTGTTTTTT.

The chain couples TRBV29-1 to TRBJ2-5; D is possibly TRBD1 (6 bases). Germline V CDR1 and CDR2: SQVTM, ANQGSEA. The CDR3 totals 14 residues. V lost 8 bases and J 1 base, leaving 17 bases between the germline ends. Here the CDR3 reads CSFRRDTLQETQYF. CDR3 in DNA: TGCAGCTTCCGCCGGGACACCCTCCAAGAGACCCAGTACTTC. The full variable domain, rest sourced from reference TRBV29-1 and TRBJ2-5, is SAVISQKPSRDICQRGTSLTIQCQVDSQVTMMFWYRQQPGQSLTLIATANQGSEATYESGFVIDKFPISRPNLTFSTLTVSNMSPEDSSIYLCSFRRDTLQETQYFGPGTRLLVL.

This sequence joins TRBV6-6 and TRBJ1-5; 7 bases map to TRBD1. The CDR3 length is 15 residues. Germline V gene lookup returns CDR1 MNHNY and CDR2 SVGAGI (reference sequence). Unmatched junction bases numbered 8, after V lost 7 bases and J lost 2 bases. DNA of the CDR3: TGTGCCAGCAACGTACAGGGGATGCGCAATCAGCCCCAGCATTTT. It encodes CASNVQGMRNQPQHF.

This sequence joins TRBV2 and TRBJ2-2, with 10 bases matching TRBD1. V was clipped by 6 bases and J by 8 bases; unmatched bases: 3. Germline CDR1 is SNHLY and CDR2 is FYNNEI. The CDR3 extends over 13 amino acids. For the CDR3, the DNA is TGTGCCAGCAGGGACAGGGGGTTTGGGGAGCTGTTTTTT. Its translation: CASRDRGFGELFF.

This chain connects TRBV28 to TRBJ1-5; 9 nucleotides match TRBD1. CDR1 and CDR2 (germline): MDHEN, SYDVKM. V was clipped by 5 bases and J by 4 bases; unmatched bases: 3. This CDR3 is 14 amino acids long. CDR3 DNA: TGTGCCAGCAGTGGAGGGACAGGGAATCAGCCCCAGCATTTT. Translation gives CASSGGTGNQPQHF.

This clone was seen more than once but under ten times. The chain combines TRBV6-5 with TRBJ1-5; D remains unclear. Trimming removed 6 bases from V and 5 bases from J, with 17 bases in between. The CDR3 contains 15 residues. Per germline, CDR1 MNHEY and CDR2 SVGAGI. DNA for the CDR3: TGTGCCAGCAGCCCGGTCCCAGGTAGTGATCAGCCCCAGCATTTT. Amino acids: CASSPVPGSDQPQHF.

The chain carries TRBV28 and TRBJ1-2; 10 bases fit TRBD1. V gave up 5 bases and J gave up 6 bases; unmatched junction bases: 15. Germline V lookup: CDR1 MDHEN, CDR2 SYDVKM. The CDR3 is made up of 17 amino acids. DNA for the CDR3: TGTGCCAGCAGTGTCCTGCCTATCCGACAGGGGGCAGATGGCTACACCTTC. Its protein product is CASSVLPIRQGADGYTF.

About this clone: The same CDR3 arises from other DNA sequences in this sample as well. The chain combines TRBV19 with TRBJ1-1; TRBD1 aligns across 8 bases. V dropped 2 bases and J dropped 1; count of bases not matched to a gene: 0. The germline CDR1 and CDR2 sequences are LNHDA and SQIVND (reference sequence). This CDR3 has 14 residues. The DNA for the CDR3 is TGTGCCAGTAGTATACAGGGGGCGAACACTGAAGCTTTCTTT. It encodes CASSIQGANTEAFF.

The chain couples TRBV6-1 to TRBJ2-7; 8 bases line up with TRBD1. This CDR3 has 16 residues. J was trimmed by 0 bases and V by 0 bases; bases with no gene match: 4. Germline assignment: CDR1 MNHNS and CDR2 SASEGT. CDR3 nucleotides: TGTGCCAGCAGTGAAGCGGGGCAGGGGGCCTCCTACGAGCAGTACGTC. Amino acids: CASSEAGQGASYEQYV.

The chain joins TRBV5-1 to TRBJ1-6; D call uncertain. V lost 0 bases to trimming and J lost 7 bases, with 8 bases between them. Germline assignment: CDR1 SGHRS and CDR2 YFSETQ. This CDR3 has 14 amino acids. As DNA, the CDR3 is TGCGCCAGCAGCTTGGAATCGGGGAATTCACCCCTCCACTTT. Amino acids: CASSLESGNSPLHF.

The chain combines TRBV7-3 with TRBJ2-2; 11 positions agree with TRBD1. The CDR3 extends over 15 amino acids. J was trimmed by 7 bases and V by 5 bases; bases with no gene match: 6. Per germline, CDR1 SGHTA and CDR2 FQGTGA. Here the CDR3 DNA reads TGTGCCAGCAGCCCGGACAGGGGGCGCGTCGGGGAGCTGTTTTTT. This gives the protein CASSPDRGRVGELFF.

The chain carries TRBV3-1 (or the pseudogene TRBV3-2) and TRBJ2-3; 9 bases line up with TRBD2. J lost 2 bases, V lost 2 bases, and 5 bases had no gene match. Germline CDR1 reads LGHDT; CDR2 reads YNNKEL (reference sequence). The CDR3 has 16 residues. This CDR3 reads CASSQLAGGPTDTQYF. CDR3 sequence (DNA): TGTGCCAGCAGCCAATTGGCGGGGGGGCCCACAGATACGCAGTATTTT.

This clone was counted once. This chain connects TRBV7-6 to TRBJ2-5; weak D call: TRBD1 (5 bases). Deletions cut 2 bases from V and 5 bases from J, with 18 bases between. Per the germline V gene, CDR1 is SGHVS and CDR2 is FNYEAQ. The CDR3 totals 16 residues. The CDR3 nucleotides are TGTGCCAGCAGCTTAAACGCAGGCTCAGGGATTGAGACCCAGTACTTC. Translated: CASSLNAGSGIETQYF.

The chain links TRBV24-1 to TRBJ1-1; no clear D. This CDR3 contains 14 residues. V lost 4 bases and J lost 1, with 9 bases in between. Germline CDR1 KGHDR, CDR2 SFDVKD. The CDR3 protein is CATSEAGENTEAFF. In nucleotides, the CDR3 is TGTGCCACCAGTGAAGCGGGCGAGAACACTGAAGCTTTCTTT.

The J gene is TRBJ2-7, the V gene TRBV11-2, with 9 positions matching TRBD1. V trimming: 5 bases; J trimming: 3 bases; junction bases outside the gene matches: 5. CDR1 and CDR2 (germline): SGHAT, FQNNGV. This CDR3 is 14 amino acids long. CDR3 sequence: CASSTGQGFYEQYV. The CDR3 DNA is TGTGCCAGCAGCACGGGACAGGGATTCTACGAGCAGTACGTC.

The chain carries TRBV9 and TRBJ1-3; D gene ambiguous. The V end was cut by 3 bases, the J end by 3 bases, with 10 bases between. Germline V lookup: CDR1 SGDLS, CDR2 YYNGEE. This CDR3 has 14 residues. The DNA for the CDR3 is TGTGCCAGCAGCGGGATAAGACTTGGAAACACCATATATTTT. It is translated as CASSGIRLGNTIYF.

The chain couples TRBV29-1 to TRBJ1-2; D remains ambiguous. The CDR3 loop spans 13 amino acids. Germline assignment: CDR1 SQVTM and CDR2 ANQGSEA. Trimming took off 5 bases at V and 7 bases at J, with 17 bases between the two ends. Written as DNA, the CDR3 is TGCAGCGTTACCGAGATTAGCGGAGGTGGCTACACCTTC. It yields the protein CSVTEISGGGYTF.

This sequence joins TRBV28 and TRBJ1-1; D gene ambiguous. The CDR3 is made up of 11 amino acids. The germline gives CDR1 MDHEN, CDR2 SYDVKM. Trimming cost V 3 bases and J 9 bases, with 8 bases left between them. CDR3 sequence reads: CASSFPGKAFF. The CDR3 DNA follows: TGTGCCAGCAGTTTCCCGGGGAAAGCTTTCTTT.

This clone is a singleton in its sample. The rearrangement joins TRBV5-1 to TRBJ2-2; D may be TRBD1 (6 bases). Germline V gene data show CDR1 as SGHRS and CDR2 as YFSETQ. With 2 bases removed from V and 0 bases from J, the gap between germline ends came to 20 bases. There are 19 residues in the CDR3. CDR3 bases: TGCGCCAGCAGCTTAGATGTTAGACAGGCCGCCTCGAACACCGGGGAGCTGTTTTTT. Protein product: CASSLDVRQAASNTGELFF.

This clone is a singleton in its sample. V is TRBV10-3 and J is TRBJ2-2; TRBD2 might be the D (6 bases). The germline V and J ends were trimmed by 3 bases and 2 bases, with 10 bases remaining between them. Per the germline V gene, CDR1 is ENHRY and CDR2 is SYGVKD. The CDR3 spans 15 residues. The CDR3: CAISETGRNTGELFF. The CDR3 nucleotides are TGTGCCATCAGTGAAACCGGGAGAAACACCGGGGAGCTGTTTTTT.

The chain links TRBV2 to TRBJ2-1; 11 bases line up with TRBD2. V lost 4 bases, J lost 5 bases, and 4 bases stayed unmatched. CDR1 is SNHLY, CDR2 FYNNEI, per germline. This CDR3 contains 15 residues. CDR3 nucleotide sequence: TGTGCCAGCAGTGGAGGGACTAGCGGAAACAATGAGCAGTTCTTC. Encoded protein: CASSGGTSGNNEQFF.

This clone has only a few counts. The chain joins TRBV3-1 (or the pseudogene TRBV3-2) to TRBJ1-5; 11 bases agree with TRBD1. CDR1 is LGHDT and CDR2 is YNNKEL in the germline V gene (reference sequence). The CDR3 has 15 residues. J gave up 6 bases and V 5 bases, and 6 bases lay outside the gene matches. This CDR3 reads CASSLGTGGGQPQHF. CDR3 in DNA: TGTGCCAGCAGCTTGGGGACAGGGGGAGGTCAGCCCCAGCATTTT.